This TCR beta chain derives from a study of CD8+CD57+ T cells in acquired aplastic anemia. At the level of the study: Mean DNA quantity obtained from sorted CD4+ and CD8+ cells was about 3 ug.

CDR3 length: 14 residues. Germline values: CDR1 KGHDR, CDR2 SFDVKD. V lost 6 bases to trimming and J lost 7 bases, with 15 bases between them. The TCR beta profiling, which covered VDJ combination and CDR3 sequence, was carried out using genomic DNA as the template. One entry per CDR3 protein results from TCRdb running MiXCR on the reads. The sample has more than 150,000 distinct CDR3 sequences; approximately 45% are singletons. This chain joins TRBV24-1 and TRBJ2-1; D is possibly TRBD1 or TRBD2 (5 bases each). The clonotype was recovered from a human donor in good health. The source material was sorted CD4+, CD8+, or CD8+CD57+ T cells (not recorded which) from PBMCs. The CDR3 region is CATSLAGTENEQFF. DNA of the CDR3: TGTGCCACCAGTCTCGCCGGGACGGAGAATGAGCAGTTCTTC.